A selection of T cell receptor beta chains follows, all from one sample in a study of T cell changes during pregnancy in multiple sclerosis. Profiling relied on immunoSEQ multiplex PCR, and the TCRdb table lists in-frame clones only, not all of them. Here the sample spans fewer than 110,000 clones, less than 95% being singletons. The sequencing here drew on peripheral blood, taken in the third trimester of pregnancy. The receptors were sampled from a female donor in good health, enrolled as a control in a pregnancy study. The CDR3 runs from the conserved cysteine through the conserved F or W. A D gene is named only where the DNA matches it firmly. Clone size, where shown, is once, few, many, or a class for clones that have expanded.

d_gene	v_gene	j_gene	abundance	CDR3nt	CDR3aa
-	TRBV29-1	TRBJ2-7	-	TGCAGCGTTGAAGACAGGGACTACGAGCAGTACTTC	CSVEDRDYEQYF
-	TRBV7-2	TRBJ2-7	-	TGTGCCAGCAGCCCGCGGGTTTCATACGAGCAGTACTTC	CASSPRVSYEQYF
-	TRBV13	TRBJ2-3	-	TGTGCCAGCTCAATTGGGGCAGGCACAGATACGCAGTATTTT	CASSIGAGTDTQYF
TRBD1	TRBV7-8	TRBJ2-2	-	TGTGCCAGCAGCCGGACAGGGGGTGGAACCGGGGAGCTGTTTTTT	CASSRTGGGTGELFF
-	TRBV6-6	TRBJ1-2	once	TGTGCCAGCAGGCCCGACAGAGACTATGGCTACACCTTC	CASRPDRDYGYTF
-	TRBV2	TRBJ1-5	-	TGTGCCAGCACCCCTTGGGGGGTCCCCGGCGATCAGCCCCAGCATTTT	CASTPWGVPGDQPQHF
-	TRBV9	TRBJ2-2	once	TGTGCCAGCAGGGCAGGGTGGGCCGGGGAGCTGTTTTTT	CASRAGWAGELFF
-	TRBV21-1	TRBJ1-1	-	TGTGCCAGCAGCACTATACAGGGGAACACTGAAGCTTTCTTT	CASSTIQGNTEAFF
-	TRBV11-3	TRBJ1-1	-	TGTGCCAGCTCCCAGGGGTTTTCGCGGTGGACTGAAGCTTTCTTT	CASSQGFSRWTEAFF
TRBD1	TRBV6-4	TRBJ2-7	-	TGTGCCAGCCGAATGACAGGGGGGGTCCACTACGAGCAGTACTTC	CASRMTGGVHYEQYF
-	TRBV7-2	TRBJ2-1	once	TGTGCCAGCAGCCGGGAAATAAGCCCCTACAATGAGCAGTTCTTC	CASSREISPYNEQFF
TRBD1	TRBV29-1	TRBJ2-7	-	TGCAGCGTTGGCGCAGGGGGAAACTACGAGCAGTACTTC	CSVGAGGNYEQYF
TRBD1	TRBV4-1	TRBJ2-7	-	TGCGCCAGCAGCCAACCCGGGGCAGGGGGCGTGCAGTACTTC	CASSQPGAGGVQYF
TRBD2	TRBV6-6	TRBJ2-5	-	TGTGCCAGCAGACTAGCGGGGCAAGAGACCCAGTACTTC	CASRLAGQETQYF
-	TRBV9	TRBJ1-2	-	TGTGCCAGCAGCGTAGATACAGGGTTTGCTAACTATGGCTACACCTTC	CASSVDTGFANYGYTF
TRBD1	TRBV29-1	TRBJ2-1	-	TGCAGCGTCGGACAGGCCACGGATGAGCAGTTCTTC	CSVGQATDEQFF
-	TRBV2	TRBJ2-1	-	TGTGCCAGCAGTGAGAGGGTTCTTAGCAATGAGCAGTTCTTC	CASSERVLSNEQFF
TRBD1	TRBV7-6	TRBJ1-4	-	TGTGCCAGCAGCTTAGGACAGGGAGGAGCTAATGAAAAACTGTTTTTT	CASSLGQGGANEKLFF
TRBD1	TRBV5-1	TRBJ1-1	-	TGCGCCAGCAGCCCGATCAGGGGGGATAGAAGTGAAGCTTTCTTT	CASSPIRGDRSEAFF
TRBD2	TRBV4-1	TRBJ2-3	-	TGCGCCAGCAGCCGAACGGGACTAAGCACAGATACGCAGTATTTT	CASSRTGLSTDTQYF
-	TRBV11-3	TRBJ2-7	once	TGTGCCAGCAGCTTAGAGAACAGGGCAATCGACGAGCAGTACTTC	CASSLENRAIDEQYF
-	TRBV5-4	TRBJ2-1	-	TGTGCCAGCAGCCATCGCGAGGTTGGCGTCAATGAGCAGTTCTTC	CASSHREVGVNEQFF
TRBD1	TRBV7-3	TRBJ2-2	-	TGTGCCAGCAGCCAAAACCCGGGACAGGGGGCCGCCGGGGAGCTGTTTTTT	CASSQNPGQGAAGELFF
TRBD1	TRBV11-3	TRBJ2-5	-	TGTGCCAGCAGCGTCGGGACAGGACAAGAGACCCAGTACTTC	CASSVGTGQETQYF
TRBD1	TRBV11-1	TRBJ2-7	-	TGTGCCAGCAGCTTTCGGGACAGACCCTACGAGCAGTACTTC	CASSFRDRPYEQYF
-	TRBV5-1	TRBJ1-2	-	TGCGCCAGCAGCTTCCGACAGAACTATGGCTACACCTTC	CASSFRQNYGYTF
TRBD1	TRBV7-2	TRBJ2-5	-	TGTGCCAGCAGAAAAATAAAAGGGACAGGGCAAGAGACCCAGTACTTC	CASRKIKGTGQETQYF
TRBD1	TRBV12-5	TRBJ2-7	-	TGTGCTAGTGGTTCTTACACTGGACAGGCTCGTTTCTACGAGCAGTACTTC	CASGSYTGQARFYEQYF
-	TRBV5-1	TRBJ1-2	-	TGCGCCAGCAGCTTGGCCCCAAACTATGGCTACACCTTC	CASSLAPNYGYTF
-	TRBV7-9	TRBJ1-2	-	TGTGCCAGCAGCTTAGGGGGCAGGGGACACGGCTACACCTTC	CASSLGGRGHGYTF
TRBD1	TRBV7-3	TRBJ2-2	-	TGTGCCAGCAGCTTGGCCCCGACAGGGGGCACCGGGGAGCTGTTTTTT	CASSLAPTGGTGELFF
TRBD1	TRBV5-4	TRBJ2-7	-	TGTGCCAGCAGCTCCGGGACAGTCTACGAGCAGTACTTC	CASSSGTVYEQYF
TRBD1	TRBV18	TRBJ1-1	once	TGTGCCAGCTCAACGGACAGGGGGCTTACTGAAGCTTTCTTT	CASSTDRGLTEAFF
-	TRBV14	TRBJ2-6	once	TGTGCCAGCAGTCGAACAGGGACTGGGGCCAACGTCCTGACTTTC	CASSRTGTGANVLTF
TRBD1	TRBV2	TRBJ1-1	-	TGTGCCAGCAGCCGGGACAGTTACACTGAAGCTTTCTTT	CASSRDSYTEAFF
TRBD1	TRBV7-2	TRBJ2-2	-	TGTGCCAGCAGCTTAGGGACAGGGGAGACCGGGGAGCTGTTTTTT	CASSLGTGETGELFF
-	TRBV19	TRBJ1-1	-	TGTGCCACCCGCCTAACCCCGACAGGGAACACTGAAGCTTTCTTT	CATRLTPTGNTEAFF
-	TRBV7-2	TRBJ1-5	-	TGTGCCAGCAGCTTGGGTACAGTCGCGGGGCCCCAGCATTTT	CASSLGTVAGPQHF
TRBD1	TRBV7-2	TRBJ1-1	-	TGTGCCAGCAGCCTAGGACAGGCGTCTCCAGCTTTCTTT	CASSLGQASPAFF
-	TRBV14	TRBJ1-3	-	TGTGCCAGCAGCCACCTTCATAGAGTGGAGGAACCTGGAAACACCATATATTTT	CASSHLHRVEEPGNTIYF
-	TRBV7-2	TRBJ1-1	-	TGTGCCAGCATCGACACTGCTCGGGCTTTCTTT	CASIDTARAFF